This T cell receptor beta chain was profiled in a study of graft-versus-host responses after intestinal transplantation. Whole-study context: Recipients had transplants, and these were multivisceral, liver-intestinal, or isolated intestinal. Every one of the recipients received anti-thymocyte globulin induction and afterwards took tacrolimus and steroids for roughly 3 years.

This CDR3 comprises 13 residues. Germline V gene lookup returns CDR1 MDHEN and CDR2 SYDVKM. The V gene lost 4 bases and the J gene lost 3 bases, with 10 bases spanning the gap. Lamina propria and intraepithelial lymphocytes were released by processing graft tissue. Findings of the study overall: Within the allografts of patients who had graft-donor T cell macrochimerism, graft-versus-host to host-versus-graft clonal ratios were high.

Details on this clone: Its antigen is unidentified.

Libraries were prepared by immunoSEQ multiplex PCR; TCRdb keeps only in-frame clonotypes and omits some of them. The table has roughly 15,000 clones, approximately 80% seen once. This material consisted of ileum tissue, taken approximately 27 days after intestinal transplant. This receptor was taken from a human patient who received an intestinal transplant, so some T cells may come from the graft donor. V usage is TRBV28 and J usage is TRBJ2-7; D unclear. CDR3 DNA: TGTGCCAGCAGTTCAGGAAACCTCTACGAGCAGTACGTC. Translated: CASSSGNLYEQYV.